The clone carrying this T cell receptor (beta chain) has only one observation. Its antigen is unknown. The method was immunoSEQ multiplex PCR; TCRdb's version includes in-frame clones alone and lacks a portion of them. In the table there are 90,000 or so clones, 85% of which are singletons. These data are taken from a study of cytomegalovirus exposure and HLA in healthy donors. Study overall: A later analysis reported the same platform for the roughly 110 validation repertoires and the approximately 720 first-cohort repertoires. Notes on the study in general: Rare TCR sequences dominated, though some public TCRs recurred in many donors.

Trimming removed 1 base at V and 4 bases at J, with 17 bases between. Germline V gives CDR1 SGHAT, CDR2 FQNNGV. This CDR3 region has 17 residues. V and J are TRBV11-2 and TRBJ2-1; no definite D call. The sequenced material came from PBMCs. This clonotype was obtained from a man between 18 and 35 years old in good health and CMV-seropositive. Here the CDR3 DNA reads TGTGCCAGCAGCTTAGTCCAGGCCGTATGGCCTTACAATGAGCAGTTCTTC. Translated, it gives CASSLVQAVWPYNEQFF.